This entry lists 9 T cell receptor beta chains sequenced from one sample in a study of T cells after yellow fever vaccination. MiXCR, applied by TCRdb to the 5' RACE reads, yields one record per CDR3 protein. This sample has a few hundred thousand distinct CDR3 sequences; over 8% occur once, and the top ten carry 15% to 20%. The sequences come from PBMCs, collected on the day of the first yellow fever vaccination. The receptors come from a young man who received the YFV17D yellow fever vaccine.

V is TRBV4-3 and J is TRBJ2-7; TRBD2 aligns across 13 bases. J was trimmed by 4 bases and V by 1 base; bases with no gene match: 4. The length of the CDR3 is 16 residues. Germline V gives CDR1 LGHNA, CDR2 YSLEER. CDR3 residues: CASSQAGTSGVYEQYF. Written as DNA, the CDR3 is TGCGCCAGCAGCCAAGCCGGGACTAGCGGGGTATACGAGCAGTACTTC.

This sequence joins TRBV20-1 and TRBJ2-1; D is possibly TRBD1 or TRBD2 (5 bases each). Germline V gene data show CDR1 as DFQATT and CDR2 as SNEGSKA (reference sequence). V was clipped by 5 bases and J by 4 bases, with 21 bases between them. The CDR3 sequence is 16 residues long. CDR3: CSASSDLGTSYNEQFF. In DNA form, the CDR3 reads TGCAGTGCTTCGTCCGACTTAGGGACGTCTTACAATGAGCAGTTCTTC.

This clonotype was detected many times. V gene TRBV5-1 combines with J gene TRBJ1-5; no definite D call. The CDR3 has 14 amino acids. The germline V gene encodes CDR1 SGHRS and CDR2 YFSETQ. The V and J ends lost 0 bases and 2 bases respectively, with 6 bases between them. As DNA, the CDR3 is TGCGCCAGCAGCTTGGGTTTGCGCAATCAGCCCCAGCATTTT. Translated, it gives CASSLGLRNQPQHF.

This sequence joins TRBV28 and TRBJ1-4; 9 bases are a match to TRBD1. V lost 6 bases, J lost 8 bases, and 7 bases stayed unmatched. This CDR3 spans 14 amino acids. Germline CDR1 is MDHEN and CDR2 is SYDVKM. The CDR3 reads CASRPGQGREKLFF. The CDR3, as DNA: TGTGCCAGCAGGCCGGGACAGGGTCGGGAAAAACTGTTTTTT.

There are a few counts of this clonotype. The rearrangement links TRBV12-3 or TRBV12-4 to TRBJ2-2; 9 bases are shared with TRBD1. J lost 5 bases, V lost 7 bases, and 8 bases had no gene match. This CDR3 region has 15 residues. The CDR3, as DNA: TGTGCCAGCACCCCCGGGACAGGGTGGACCGGGGAGCTGTTTTTT. This gives the protein CASTPGTGWTGELFF.

The genes are TRBV5-1 and TRBJ1-5; 11 bases are a match to TRBD1. J gave up 5 bases and V 1 base, and 8 bases lay outside the gene matches. Germline V lookup: CDR1 SGHRS, CDR2 YFSETQ. CDR3 size: 17 residues. The CDR3 nucleotides read TGCGCCAGCAGCTTGTTACCGGACAGGGGGCTGGATCAGCCCCAGCATTTT. Its protein is CASSLLPDRGLDQPQHF.

This clonotype was seen only a few times. V usage is TRBV7-2 and J usage is TRBJ2-1; unclear D gene. V lost 8 bases to trimming and J lost 6 bases, with 11 bases between them. Looked up from germline, CDR1 is SGHTA and CDR2 is FQGNSA. CDR3 size: 12 residues. In DNA form, the CDR3 reads TGTGCCAGCGAGACGACCCGCAATGAGCAGTTCTTC. It codes for CASETTRNEQFF.

V and J are TRBV7-2 and TRBJ2-7, with D unresolved. The CDR3 extends over 15 amino acids. The ends were cut back, 6 bases at V and 1 base at J, with 16 bases in the middle. Germline CDR1 and CDR2: SGHTA and FQGNSA. The CDR3 loop is CASSPGRTLSYEQYF. The CDR3 bases are TGTGCCAGCAGTCCCGGCAGGACCCTTTCCTACGAGCAGTACTTC.

This clonotype was counted between two and nine times. The J gene is TRBJ2-5, the V gene TRBV21-1; TRBD2 was called by the table and not checked on the DNA. TRBV21-1 is annotated as a pseudogene. The CDR3 is 14 amino acids. This CDR3 is CATRTANSQETQYF. The CDR3 coding sequence is TGTGCCACGAGGACGGCCAATTCGCAAGAGACCCAGTACTTC.